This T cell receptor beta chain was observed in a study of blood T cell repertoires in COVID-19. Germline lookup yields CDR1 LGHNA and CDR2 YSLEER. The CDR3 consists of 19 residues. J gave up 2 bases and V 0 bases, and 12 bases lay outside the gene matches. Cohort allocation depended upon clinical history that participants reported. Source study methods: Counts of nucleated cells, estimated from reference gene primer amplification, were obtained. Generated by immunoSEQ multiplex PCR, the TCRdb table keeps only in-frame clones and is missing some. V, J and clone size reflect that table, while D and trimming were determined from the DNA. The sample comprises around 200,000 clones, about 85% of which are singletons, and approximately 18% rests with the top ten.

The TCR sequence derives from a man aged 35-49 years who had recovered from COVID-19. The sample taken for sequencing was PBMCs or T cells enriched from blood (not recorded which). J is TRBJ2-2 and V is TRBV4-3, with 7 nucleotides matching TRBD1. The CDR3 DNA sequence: TGCGCCAGCAGCCAAGATCTTAGACATGGGGACAGAAACACCGGGGAGCTGTTTTTT. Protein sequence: CASSQDLRHGDRNTGELFF.